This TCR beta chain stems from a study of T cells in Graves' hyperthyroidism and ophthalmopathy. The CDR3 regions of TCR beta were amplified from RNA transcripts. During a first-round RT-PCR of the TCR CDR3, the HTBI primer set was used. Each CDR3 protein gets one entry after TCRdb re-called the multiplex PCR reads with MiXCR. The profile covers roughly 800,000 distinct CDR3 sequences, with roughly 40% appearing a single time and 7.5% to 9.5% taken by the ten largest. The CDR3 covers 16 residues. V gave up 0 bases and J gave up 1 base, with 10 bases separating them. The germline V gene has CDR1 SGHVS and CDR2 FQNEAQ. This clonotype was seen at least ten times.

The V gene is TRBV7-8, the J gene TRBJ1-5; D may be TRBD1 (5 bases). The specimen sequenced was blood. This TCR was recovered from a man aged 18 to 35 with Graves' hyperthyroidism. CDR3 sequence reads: CASSLAKGLSNQPQHF. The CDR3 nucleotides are TGTGCCAGCAGCTTAGCGAAGGGACTGAGCAATCAGCCCCAGCATTTT.